A single sample is the source of the 9 T cell receptor beta chains below, sequenced in a study of blood T cell repertoires in COVID-19. The protocol was immunoSEQ multiplex PCR, while the TCRdb copy is restricted to in-frame clones and leaves out a portion. Here the sample spans about 440,000 clones, less than 95% being singletons. The sample taken for sequencing was PBMCs or T cells enriched from blood (not recorded which). Receptors originate from a man aged 18 to 29 who had recovered from COVID-19.

The chain has TRBV27 and TRBJ2-1; perhaps TRBD2 as D (5 bases). V lost 0 bases and J lost 5, with 8 bases in between. The CDR3 contains 14 residues. CDR1 and CDR2 from the germline V gene are MNHEY and SMNVEV (reference sequence). CDR3 loop: CASSLSTGNNEQFF. DNA for the CDR3: TGTGCCAGCAGTTTATCTACGGGAAACAATGAGCAGTTCTTC.

The chain carries TRBV12-3 or TRBV12-4 and TRBJ1-1; the D gene is possibly TRBD1 (6 bases). Trimming took off 6 bases at V and 4 bases at J, with 12 bases between the two ends. This CDR3 comprises 13 residues. The CDR3 reads CASRRQESTEAFF. DNA of the CDR3: TGTGCCAGCAGACGACAGGAATCCACTGAAGCTTTCTTT.

The gene calls are TRBV6-5 and TRBJ1-1; 8 positions agree with TRBD1. Germline assignment: CDR1 MNHEY and CDR2 SVGAGI. The CDR3 totals 13 residues. V trimming: 10 bases; J trimming: 3 bases; junction bases outside the gene matches: 7. This CDR3 is CANQDRAYTEAFF. The CDR3 DNA follows: TGTGCCAATCAGGACAGGGCGTACACTGAAGCTTTCTTT.

The chain is built from TRBV11-2 and TRBJ1-1; 10 positions match TRBD1. Trimming removed 7 bases from V and 0 bases from J; junction bases left unmatched: 5. The CDR3 is 15 residues long. Germline V gene data show CDR1 as SGHAT and CDR2 as FQNNGV. The CDR3 spells CASNRQGAMNTEAFF. The CDR3 coding sequence is TGTGCCAGCAACCGACAGGGGGCGATGAACACTGAAGCTTTCTTT.

The chain recombines TRBV11-1 with TRBJ1-2; D not certain. The CDR3 contains 14 residues. Germline CDR1 and CDR2: SGHAT and FQDESV (reference sequence). V was shortened by 1 base and J by 3 bases, with 9 bases between the two germline ends. The CDR3 bases are TGTGCCAGCAGCTTAGTTGGGCAGGACTATGGCTACACCTTC. This encodes CASSLVGQDYGYTF.

The V call is TRBV7-9, the J call TRBJ1-1, with TRBD1 as a possible D gene (6 bases). Between the trimmed V and J ends, which lost 3 bases and 2 bases, there was a span of 16 bases. Germline values: CDR1 SEHNR, CDR2 FQNEAQ (reference sequence). The CDR3 spans 16 residues. The CDR3 spells CASSFREGGPNTEAFF. The CDR3, as DNA: TGTGCCAGCAGCTTTCGAGAGGGGGGGCCTAACACTGAAGCTTTCTTT.

This chain uses TRBV7-9 with TRBJ2-1; D unresolved. The CDR3 consists of 12 residues. Germline-derived CDR1 and CDR2 are SEHNR and FQNEAQ (reference sequence). V was cut by 4 bases and J by 6 bases, with 7 bases left in between. In DNA, the CDR3 is TGTGCCAGCAGCTCCTTATTCAATGAGCAGTTCTTC. Translating gives CASSSLFNEQFF. Variable domain in full (rest from reference TRBV7-9 and TRBJ2-1): DTGVSQNPRHKITKRGQNVTFRCDPISEHNRLYWYRQTLGQGPEFLTYFQNEAQLEKSRLLSDRFSAERPKGSFSTLEIQRTEQGDSAMYLCASSSLFNEQFFGPGTRLTVL.

This sequence joins TRBV3-1 (or the pseudogene TRBV3-2) and TRBJ1-2, with TRBD1 identical over 8 bases. The CDR3 spans 14 residues. CDR1 and CDR2 from the germline V gene are LGHDT and YNNKEL (reference sequence). V shed 5 bases and J 3 bases; nucleotides not matched to a gene: 5. CDR3 in amino acids: CASSIAGGDYGYTF. As DNA, the CDR3 is TGTGCCAGCAGCATAGCAGGGGGCGACTATGGCTACACCTTC.

The chain joins TRBV2 to TRBJ1-4; 12 bases agree with TRBD1. The CDR3 loop spans 17 amino acids. The junction had 12 bases not matched to a gene; V was cut back by 5 bases and J by 8 bases. Germline V CDR1 and CDR2: SNHLY, FYNNEI. The CDR3 is CASSSGQGANEYEKLFF. In nucleotides, the CDR3 is TGTGCCAGCAGTTCGGGACAGGGGGCGAATGAGTACGAAAAACTGTTTTTT. Drawing the rest from reference TRBV2 and TRBJ1-4, the complete variable domain is EPEVTQTPSHQVTQMGQEVILRCVPISNHLYFYWYRQILGQKVEFLVSFYNNEISEKSEIFDDQFSVERPDGSNFTLKIRSTKLEDSAMYFCASSSGQGANEYEKLFFGSGTQLSVL.